These 29 T cell receptor beta chains originate from one sample sequenced in a study of shared clonotypes between healthy human individuals. Sequenced by immunoSEQ multiplex PCR; TCRdb stores in-frame clones only, minus some. The sample has millions of clones, approximately 93% seen once; the top ten hold about 0.37%. The sample comprised naive CD4+ T cells from PBMCs. Noted subset: CD45RA+ positively selected. The origin of the receptors is a young man in good health. Some clones in this sample may be carry-over from other donors' samples.

In its sample, this clone was seen once. This sequence joins TRBV6-6 and TRBJ2-6; 7 bases line up with TRBD2. Germline CDR1 is MNHNY and CDR2 is SVGAGI (reference sequence). With V trimmed by 6 bases and J by 2 bases, 4 bases remained unmatched. The CDR3 is 15 amino acids. CDR3 coding DNA: TGTGCCAGCAGGTACCGGGGGGCTGGGGCCAACGTCCTGACTTTC. It encodes CASRYRGAGANVLTF.

Of note for this clone: The same CDR3 can be traced to other DNA sequences in this sample. The genes are TRBV28 and TRBJ2-7; TRBD2 matches 8 bases. The CDR3 extends over 14 amino acids. Trimming took 5 bases from V and 2 from J; bases not matched to a gene: 5. The germline V gene has CDR1 MDHEN and CDR2 SYDVKM. CDR3 sequence reads: CASSAPGLAYEQYF. CDR3 nucleotide sequence: TGTGCCAGCAGTGCTCCGGGACTAGCCTACGAGCAGTACTTC.

This rearrangement joins TRBV4-1 to TRBJ1-5, with D maybe TRBD1 (5 bases). Germline assignment: CDR1 MGHRA and CDR2 YSYEKL. Trimming cost V 1 base and J 0 bases, with 7 bases left between them. CDR3 length equals 15 residues. The CDR3 loop reads CASSQGGGSNQPQHF. In nucleotides, the CDR3 is TGCGCCAGCAGCCAAGGTGGGGGTAGCAATCAGCCCCAGCATTTT.

The J gene is TRBJ1-2, the V gene TRBV18, with D unclear. The CDR3 is made up of 15 amino acids. The V end lost 0 bases, the J end lost 0 bases, and 8 bases lay between the germline ends. Germline V CDR1 and CDR2: KGHSH, LQKENI. The CDR3 nucleotides are TGTGCCAGCTCACCACCGATCAGAACTAACTATGGCTACACCTTC. It translates to CASSPPIRTNYGYTF.

The chain links TRBV18 to TRBJ2-5; perhaps TRBD1 as D (5 bases). Trimming took off 5 bases at V and 5 bases at J, with 18 bases between the two ends. Germline assignment: CDR1 KGHSH and CDR2 LQKENI. CDR3 length: 15 amino acids. CDR3 in amino acids: CASSASSGLGETQYF. CDR3 in DNA: TGTGCCAGCTCAGCTTCCTCAGGGCTGGGGGAGACCCAGTACTTC.

Worth noting for this clone: The junction departs from the called germline gene at one end, perhaps through a read error. This chain links TRBV7-6 with TRBJ2-7, with D perhaps TRBD1 (6 bases). The CDR3 runs 15 residues. In germline, CDR1 is SGHVS, CDR2 FNYEAQ. CDR3 loop: CASSLAPGQTYEQYF. The DNA for the CDR3 is TGTGCCAGCAGCCTAGCTCCCGGACAGACCTACGAGCAGTACTTC. The variable domain in full, with the rest retrieved from reference TRBV7-6 and TRBJ2-7, is GAGVSQSPRYKVTKRGQDVALRCDPISGHVSLYWYRQALGQGPEFLTYFNYEAQQDKSGLPNDRFSAERPEGSISTLTIQRTEQRDSAMYRCASSLAPGQTYEQYFGPGTRLTVT.

The rearrangement joins TRBV13 to TRBJ1-1, with D possibly being TRBD1 (5 bases). The germline V gene encodes CDR1 PRHDT and CDR2 FYEKMQ (reference sequence). The ends were cut back, 1 base at V and 6 bases at J, with 12 bases in the middle. This CDR3 has 14 amino acids. In DNA form, the CDR3 reads TGTGCCAGCAGCTTAGCTGGGCAGGGTCCTGAAGCTTTCTTT. Its protein product is CASSLAGQGPEAFF.

The chain employs TRBV19 and TRBJ2-1; 11 bases line up with TRBD2. CDR1 and CDR2 from the germline V gene are LNHDA and SQIVND (reference sequence). The length of the CDR3 is 15 residues. The ends lost 3 bases at V and 5 bases at J; junction bases unmatched: 3. CDR3 nucleotides: TGTGCCAGTAGTATCAGGGGACTAGCGGACAATGAGCAGTTCTTC. Protein sequence: CASSIRGLADNEQFF.

This chain uses TRBV28 with TRBJ1-6, with 11 bases identical to TRBD1. In germline, CDR1 is MDHEN, CDR2 SYDVKM. The CDR3 consists of 14 residues. V dropped 8 bases and J dropped 10; count of bases not matched to a gene: 7. CDR3 nucleotides: TGTGCCAGCCAGTTTTGGACAGGGGGCTCACCCCTCCACTTT. It specifies CASQFWTGGSPLHF.

V is TRBV7-2 and J is TRBJ2-3; D is ambiguous. Germline V gene lookup returns CDR1 SGHTA and CDR2 FQGNSA. CDR3 length equals 13 residues. Trimming removed 2 bases from V and 1 base from J, with 4 bases in between. CDR3: CASSLPRTDTQYF. For the CDR3, the DNA is TGTGCCAGCAGCTTACCCCGCACAGATACGCAGTATTTT.

This clone was observed once. This chain joins TRBV28 and TRBJ2-3, with 12 bases fitting TRBD2. Germline V gene data show CDR1 as MDHEN and CDR2 as SYDVKM. J lost 2 bases, V lost 10 bases, and 4 bases had no gene match. The CDR3 consists of 14 residues. The CDR3 sequence: CATRLAGVTDTQYF. DNA for the CDR3: TGTGCCACCCGACTAGCGGGAGTCACAGATACGCAGTATTTT.

V is TRBV11-2 and J is TRBJ2-5, with 10 bases identical to TRBD2. The J segment lost 7 bases and the V segment lost 0 bases, leaving 11 bases of the junction unmatched. The length of the CDR3 is 17 residues. CDR1 is SGHAT, CDR2 FQNNGV, per germline. The chain's CDR3 is CASSLDSQREGFLTQYF. The CDR3 nucleotides read TGTGCCAGCAGCTTAGATAGTCAGCGGGAGGGGTTTTTGACCCAGTACTTC.

V is TRBV6-5 and J is TRBJ2-5, with D perhaps TRBD1 (7 bases). Germline V gene lookup returns CDR1 MNHEY and CDR2 SVGAGI. The CDR3 runs to 16 residues. Trimming removed 0 bases at V and 4 bases at J, with 15 bases between. Written as DNA, the CDR3 is TGTGCCAGCAGTTACTCACGGAGGGGGCGCCCAGAGACCCAGTACTTC. This translates into CASSYSRRGRPETQYF.

This chain uses TRBV28 with TRBJ2-2; either TRBD1 or TRBD2 may fit D (5 bases each). The V end lost 11 bases, the J end lost 7 bases, and 14 bases lay between the germline ends. CDR3 length: 12 residues. Germline V gene lookup returns CDR1 MDHEN and CDR2 SYDVKM. CDR3 in DNA: TGTGCCGCGGGCAGGGAGAACGGGGAGCTGTTTTTT. This codes for CAAGRENGELFF. The entire variable domain, with the rest obtained from reference TRBV28 and TRBJ2-2, is as follows: DVKVTQSSRYLVKRTGEKVFLECVQDMDHENMFWYRQDPGLGLRLIYFSYDVKMKEKGDIPEGYSVSREKKERFSLILESASTNQTSMYLCAAGRENGELFFGEGSRLTVL.

The chain couples TRBV25-1 to TRBJ2-1; possibly TRBD2 for D (5 bases). V lost 4 bases, J lost 12 bases, and 16 bases lay in between. Germline CDR1 MGHDK, CDR2 SYGVNS. The CDR3 is made up of 13 amino acids. The CDR3 spells CASSGLDFRRQFF. CDR3 sequence (DNA): TGTGCCAGCAGTGGGCTGGACTTCCGACGGCAGTTCTTC.

The chain is built from TRBV10-2 and TRBJ2-1; TRBD2 matches at 12 bases. CDR3 length: 15 residues. Germline V gene sequence: CDR1 WSHSY, CDR2 SAAADI. The junction had 9 bases not matched to a gene; V was cut back by 6 bases and J by 9 bases. This CDR3 is CASRSLTSGRPEQFF. CDR3 nucleotide sequence: TGCGCCAGCAGATCCCTGACTAGCGGGAGACCTGAGCAGTTCTTC.

The chain has TRBV4-1 and TRBJ2-7; D is perhaps TRBD1 (5 bases). V dropped 1 base and J dropped 3 bases, with 19 bases sitting between them. CDR3 length: 17 amino acids. Germline V gene sequence: CDR1 MGHRA, CDR2 YSYEKL. The CDR3 region is CASSQAPSTGPLYEQYF. The CDR3 bases are TGCGCCAGCAGCCAAGCCCCTTCCACAGGCCCCCTCTACGAGCAGTACTTC.

The rearrangement joins TRBV5-1 to TRBJ2-7; TRBD1 might be the D (6 bases). V lost 3 bases, J lost 6 bases, and 16 bases lay in between. CDR3 size: 14 residues. Germline V gene lookup returns CDR1 SGHRS and CDR2 YFSETQ. The CDR3 spells CASSSTRGPTEQYF. CDR3 nucleotides: TGCGCCAGCAGCTCTACCAGGGGACCGACCGAGCAGTACTTC.

The rearrangement joins TRBV25-1 to TRBJ1-6, with D hard to call. V lost 2 bases and J 6 bases, leaving 8 bases between the germline ends. Germline values: CDR1 MGHDK, CDR2 SYGVNS. The CDR3 extends over 14 amino acids. The CDR3 protein is CASSERAGNSPLHF. DNA of the CDR3: TGTGCCAGCAGTGAAAGGGCCGGTAATTCACCCCTCCACTTT.

V and J are TRBV7-2 and TRBJ2-1; D remains ambiguous. V shed 9 bases and J shed 2 bases, with 8 bases lying between them. Germline V gene data show CDR1 as SGHTA and CDR2 as FQGNSA. The CDR3 runs to 12 residues. As DNA, the CDR3 is TGTGCCAGTTTGGGCCCCTACAATGAGCAGTTCTTC. Protein sequence: CASLGPYNEQFF.

This clone occurred once. The J gene is TRBJ2-6, the V gene TRBV7-9; the match to TRBD2 covers 11 bases. Germline lookup yields CDR1 SEHNR and CDR2 FQNEAQ (reference sequence). Trimming cost V 5 bases and J 2 bases; bases outside gene matches: 5. The CDR3 consists of 17 residues. The CDR3: CASSPLAGVTGANVLTF. The CDR3 DNA is TGTGCCAGCAGCCCACTAGCGGGAGTGACTGGGGCCAACGTCCTGACTTTC.

The rearrangement links TRBV6-5 to TRBJ1-1; 8 positions agree with TRBD1. Trimming at V came to 4 bases and at J to 10 bases, leaving 8 bases not matched to a gene. The CDR3 consists of 13 residues. Per the germline V gene, CDR1 is MNHEY and CDR2 is SVGAGI. The CDR3, as DNA: TGTGCCAGCAGTTCCGCCCTAGACAGGGGAGCTTTCTTT. This sequence encodes CASSSALDRGAFF.

The chain combines TRBV19 with TRBJ2-7; TRBD2 matches 7 bases. V dropped 6 bases and J dropped 5; count of bases not matched to a gene: 16. The germline V gene has CDR1 LNHDA and CDR2 SQIVND (reference sequence). The CDR3 contains 16 residues. The CDR3, as DNA: TGTGCCAGTAGCGTACCGGGTGGGGAGGGCCTCGACGAGCAGTACTTC. This encodes CASSVPGGEGLDEQYF.

This clone occurred once. The sample contains more than one DNA sequence encoding this CDR3. The chain employs TRBV7-2 and TRBJ1-1, with D maybe TRBD1 (5 bases). Between the trimmed V and J ends, which lost 1 base and 8 bases, there was a span of 11 bases. Germline assignment: CDR1 SGHTA and CDR2 FQGNSA. The CDR3 spans 13 residues. CDR3 residues: CASSLVRGGEAFF. The CDR3 nucleotides are TGTGCCAGCAGCTTAGTAAGGGGAGGGGAAGCTTTCTTT. Supplemented by reference TRBV7-2 and TRBJ1-1, the full variable domain reads GAGVSQSPSNKVTEKGKDVELRCDPISGHTALYWYRQSLGQGLEFLIYFQGNSAPDKSGLPSDRFSAERTGGSVSTLTIQRTQQEDSAVYLCASSLVRGGEAFFGQGTRLTVV.

CDR3: CASSLSTGAGEKLFF. CDR3 nucleotide sequence: TGTGCCAGCAGCCTATCGACAGGGGCAGGGGAAAAACTGTTTTTT. The chain couples TRBV14 to TRBJ1-4, with 8 bases aligning to TRBD1. The V and J ends lost 4 bases and 8 bases, in that order; junction bases with no gene match: 9. This CDR3 comprises 15 residues. Looked up from germline, CDR1 is SGHDN and CDR2 is FVKESK.

The V gene is TRBV7-9, the J gene TRBJ2-3; D might be TRBD1 (6 bases). The CDR3 consists of 14 residues. Germline V gives CDR1 SEHNR, CDR2 FQNEAQ (reference sequence). V was cut by 3 bases and J by 0 bases, with 7 bases left in between. The CDR3 DNA reads as TGTGCCAGCAGCTTTACAGGGAGCACAGATACGCAGTATTTT. Amino acids: CASSFTGSTDTQYF.

As to this clone: This CDR3 is also generated by other DNA sequences in the sample. The gene calls are TRBV7-2 and TRBJ1-2; the D is unclear. Germline CDR1 and CDR2: SGHTA and FQGNSA. The CDR3 runs to 13 residues. V lost 5 bases to trimming and J lost 4 bases, with 11 bases between them. Here the CDR3 reads CASSPPGPYGYTF. CDR3 coding DNA: TGTGCCAGCAGCCCTCCTGGCCCCTATGGCTACACCTTC.

This chain connects TRBV19 to TRBJ1-5, with D hard to call. Germline values: CDR1 LNHDA, CDR2 SQIVND (reference sequence). Trimming left V 2 bases short and J 4 bases short, with 9 bases between. This CDR3 comprises 14 residues. The CDR3 sequence is CASSIRPENQPQHF. As DNA, the CDR3 is TGTGCCAGTAGTATAAGGCCAGAAAATCAGCCCCAGCATTTT.

The chain links TRBV9 to TRBJ2-7; 9 nucleotides align to TRBD1. CDR3 size: 16 residues. Germline CDR1 reads SGDLS; CDR2 reads YYNGEE. Trimming took 2 bases from V and 6 from J; bases not matched to a gene: 12. This CDR3 is CASSVWGQGPLSEQYF. The CDR3, as DNA: TGTGCCAGCAGCGTCTGGGGACAGGGACCCCTGAGCGAGCAGTACTTC.